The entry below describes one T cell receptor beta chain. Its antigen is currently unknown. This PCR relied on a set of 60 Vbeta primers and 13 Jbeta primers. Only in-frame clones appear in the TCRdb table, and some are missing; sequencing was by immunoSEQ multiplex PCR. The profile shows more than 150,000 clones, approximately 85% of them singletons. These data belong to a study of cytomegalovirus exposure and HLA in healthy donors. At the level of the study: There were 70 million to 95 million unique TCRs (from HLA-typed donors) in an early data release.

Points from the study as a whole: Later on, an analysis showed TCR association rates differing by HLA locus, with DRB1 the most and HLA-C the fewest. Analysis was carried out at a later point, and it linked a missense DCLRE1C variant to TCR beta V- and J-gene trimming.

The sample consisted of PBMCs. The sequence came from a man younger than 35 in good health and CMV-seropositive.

This CDR3 is CASSDKGLVTDTQYF. CDR3 DNA: TGTGCCAGCAGTGACAAGGGACTAGTCACAGATACGCAGTATTTT. This chain connects TRBV6-4 to TRBJ2-3; 8 bases are a match to TRBD2. Losses at the gene ends were 2 bases for V and 2 bases for J; bases not matched to a gene: 3. Germline V lookup: CDR1 MRHNA, CDR2 SNTAGT. This CDR3 spans 15 amino acids.